Listed below are T cell receptor beta chains from one sample, sequenced in a study of CXCR3-negative and CXCR3-positive naive CD8 T cells. TCRdb reprocessed the 5' RACE reads; each CDR3 protein has one entry and no DNA is given. The data show about 120,000 distinct CDR3 sequences, and the top ten clones hold approximately 0.29%. Sequenced input: naive CXCR3- CD8+ T cells from blood. The source is a human donor in good health. Some clones in this sample may be carry-over from other donors' samples. The CDR3 runs from the conserved cysteine through the conserved F or W.

v_gene: TRBV6-2/TRBV6-3
j_gene: TRBJ2-7
CDR3aa: CASSYSEGIHYEQYF

v_gene: TRBV2
j_gene: TRBJ2-2
CDR3aa: CASSEARGFNTGELFF

v_gene: TRBV7-9
j_gene: TRBJ1-1
CDR3aa: CASSLITGEEAFF

v_gene: TRBV29-1
j_gene: TRBJ1-2
CDR3aa: CSVGTGNGYTF

v_gene: TRBV29-1
j_gene: TRBJ2-5
CDR3aa: CSVAVAGVLTQETQYF

v_gene: TRBV3-1
j_gene: TRBJ2-2
CDR3aa: CASSQMVAGELFF

v_gene: TRBV20-1
j_gene: TRBJ1-1
CDR3aa: CSAATSLTEAFF

v_gene: TRBV7-3
j_gene: TRBJ2-2
CDR3aa: CASSVEPTGELFF

v_gene: TRBV5-1
j_gene: TRBJ2-7
CDR3aa: CASSWGQGPPDHEQYF

v_gene: TRBV28
j_gene: TRBJ2-2
CDR3aa: CASTRTSGGHNTGELFF

v_gene: TRBV6-2/TRBV6-3
j_gene: TRBJ2-7
CDR3aa: CASTPDISAYEQYF

v_gene: TRBV29-1
j_gene: TRBJ2-1
CDR3aa: CSVDGGVEGNEQFF

v_gene: TRBV2
j_gene: TRBJ2-7
CDR3aa: CASRGQGAPEQYF

v_gene: TRBV7-9
j_gene: TRBJ1-2
CDR3aa: CASSQTGDHGYTF

v_gene: TRBV7-3
j_gene: TRBJ2-5
CDR3aa: CASSWTAQETQYF

v_gene: TRBV29-1
j_gene: TRBJ2-7
CDR3aa: CSVLQGVDYEQYF

v_gene: TRBV15
j_gene: TRBJ2-3
CDR3aa: CATSRMDRYKFEGVDTDTQYF

v_gene: TRBV7-9
j_gene: TRBJ1-6
CDR3aa: CASRSGPLDSPLHF

v_gene: TRBV23-1
j_gene: TRBJ2-1
CDR3aa: CASSQFSQIYNEQFF

v_gene: TRBV13
j_gene: TRBJ1-2
CDR3aa: CASSLGGQQWYGYTF

v_gene: TRBV3-1
j_gene: TRBJ2-5
CDR3aa: CASSQADSQETQYF

v_gene: TRBV10-2
j_gene: TRBJ2-7
CDR3aa: CASKAGGSNEQYF

v_gene: TRBV7-6
j_gene: TRBJ2-2
CDR3aa: CASSSRTGNAGELFF

v_gene: TRBV29-1
j_gene: TRBJ2-1
CDR3aa: CSVEVSGVYYEQFF

v_gene: TRBV12-3/TRBV12-4
j_gene: TRBJ2-3
CDR3aa: CASSFWEDTQYF

v_gene: TRBV7-9
j_gene: TRBJ1-6
CDR3aa: CASSVSGAPLHF

v_gene: TRBV7-8
j_gene: TRBJ1-1
CDR3aa: CASNPGPGWGTEAFF

v_gene: TRBV28
j_gene: TRBJ2-1
CDR3aa: CASSPLRGSSYNEQFF

v_gene: TRBV12-3/TRBV12-4
j_gene: TRBJ2-5
CDR3aa: CASSLTSGGGETQYF

v_gene: TRBV10-3
j_gene: TRBJ1-5
CDR3aa: CAISEPMEGSSNQPQHF

v_gene: TRBV6-6
j_gene: TRBJ2-2
CDR3aa: CATGLAGGQNTGELFF

v_gene: TRBV3-1
j_gene: TRBJ2-1
CDR3aa: CASSPLKTSVYNEQFF

v_gene: TRBV29-1
j_gene: TRBJ2-1
CDR3aa: CSVELGSGNEQFF

v_gene: TRBV19
j_gene: TRBJ1-1
CDR3aa: CASSRQGIAEAFF

v_gene: TRBV9
j_gene: TRBJ2-7
CDR3aa: CASSADGTSGYEQYF

v_gene: TRBV7-9
j_gene: TRBJ2-5
CDR3aa: CASIKDQTQYF

v_gene: TRBV29-1
j_gene: TRBJ2-7
CDR3aa: CSVEDLTSGPGSVSYEQYF

v_gene: TRBV7-9
j_gene: TRBJ2-5
CDR3aa: CASSLEGSVQETKYF

v_gene: TRBV4-3
j_gene: TRBJ2-1
CDR3aa: CASSRSQGASYNEQFF

v_gene: TRBV28
j_gene: TRBJ2-3
CDR3aa: CASSSVVPADTQYF

v_gene: TRBV12-3/TRBV12-4
j_gene: TRBJ2-2
CDR3aa: CASSRGLYGGELFF

v_gene: TRBV14
j_gene: TRBJ2-7
CDR3aa: CASSQGTGKGAYEQYF